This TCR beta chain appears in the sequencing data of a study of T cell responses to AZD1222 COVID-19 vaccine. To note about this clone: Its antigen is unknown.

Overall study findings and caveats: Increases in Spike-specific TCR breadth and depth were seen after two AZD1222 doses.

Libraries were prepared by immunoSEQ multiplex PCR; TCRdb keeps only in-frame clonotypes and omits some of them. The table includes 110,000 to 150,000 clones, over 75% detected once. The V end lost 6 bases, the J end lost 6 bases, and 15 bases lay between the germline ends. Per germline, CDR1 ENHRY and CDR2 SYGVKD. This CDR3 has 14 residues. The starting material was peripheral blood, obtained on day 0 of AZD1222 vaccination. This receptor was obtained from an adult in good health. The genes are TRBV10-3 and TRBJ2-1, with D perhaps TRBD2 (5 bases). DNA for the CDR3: TGTGCCATCAGGGATAACAGCGGCCCCAATGAGCAGTTCTTC. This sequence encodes CAIRDNSGPNEQFF.